These 27 T cell receptor beta chains were all obtained from the same sample, sequenced in a study of T-cell memory formation after mild COVID-19. MiXCR, applied by TCRdb to the 5' RACE reads, yields one record per CDR3 protein. The profile shows roughly 110,000 distinct CDR3 sequences, 20% to 25% of them singletons. Input material: PBMCs or a T cell subset sorted from them (not recorded which). These receptor sequences come from a man between 18 and 29 years old who had mild COVID-19 (a few samples of this study predate the infection). Cell type and time point are not known.

V and J are TRBV30 and TRBJ1-2; 7 nucleotides align to TRBD1. CDR1 and CDR2 from the germline V gene are GTSNPN and SVGIG (reference sequence). The CDR3 runs 13 residues. The junction had 9 bases not matched to a gene; V was cut back by 3 bases and J by 8 bases. The CDR3 coding sequence is TGTGCCTGGAGGGCGGCGGGGACAGAAGGCTACACCTTC. Translation: CAWRAAGTEGYTF.

For the CDR3, the DNA is TGTGCCAGCAGTAGGACAGGGGGTGGTACTGAAGCTTTCTTT. This encodes CASSRTGGGTEAFF. The gene calls are TRBV2 and TRBJ1-1, with TRBD1 matching over 10 bases. The germline gives CDR1 SNHLY, CDR2 FYNNEI. With 5 bases clipped from V and 5 bases from J, the junction kept 5 bases outside the gene matches. There are 14 residues in the CDR3.

This rearrangement joins TRBV10-3 to TRBJ1-5; a weak D match, TRBD1 (6 bases). Germline V gene sequence: CDR1 ENHRY, CDR2 SYGVKD. V lost 1 base and J 0 bases, leaving 7 bases between the germline ends. This CDR3 has 15 residues. The CDR3 loop is CAISELTGSNQPQHF. The CDR3 DNA reads TGTGCCATCAGTGAGTTGACAGGTAGCAATCAGCCCCAGCATTTT.

The gene calls are TRBV12-3 or TRBV12-4 and TRBJ2-1; 8 nucleotides line up with TRBD2. The CDR3 length is 13 residues. Trimming took 7 bases from V and 7 from J; bases not matched to a gene: 6. The CDR3 region is CASTTGGVNEQFF. Written as DNA, the CDR3 is TGTGCCAGCACTACGGGGGGGGTTAATGAGCAGTTCTTC.

The rearrangement joins TRBV6-2 or TRBV6-3 to TRBJ2-7; D remains ambiguous. The CDR3 runs to 11 residues. Trimming stripped 3 bases from V and 7 bases from J, with 7 bases between. The germline V gene has CDR1 MNHEY and CDR2 SVGEGT. CDR3 residues: CASSYTREQYF. DNA for the CDR3: TGTGCCAGCAGTTATACGAGAGAGCAGTACTTC.

This CDR3 reads CASQVGRGQGDTQYF. The CDR3 DNA is TGTGCCAGCCAGGTGGGGCGGGGCCAGGGGGATACGCAGTATTTT. This chain connects TRBV4-2 to TRBJ2-3; either TRBD1 or TRBD2 may fit D (6 bases each). Germline CDR1 and CDR2: LGHNA and YNFKEQ. V dropped 8 bases and J dropped 6 bases, with 21 bases sitting between them. This CDR3 has 15 residues.

This chain links TRBV4-2 with TRBJ1-1; 7 bases are a match to TRBD1. CDR1 LGHNA and CDR2 YNFKEQ come from the germline V gene. With V trimmed by 0 bases and J by 3 bases, 10 bases remained unmatched. The CDR3 is made up of 17 amino acids. CDR3 DNA: TGTGCCAGCAGCCAAGATACCCCCAGGGGGTCCGACACTGAAGCTTTCTTT. Translated: CASSQDTPRGSDTEAFF.

The J gene is TRBJ1-1, the V gene TRBV5-1; 10 bases match TRBD1. The length of the CDR3 is 13 residues. V dropped 4 bases and J dropped 5; count of bases not matched to a gene: 2. The germline V gene encodes CDR1 SGHRS and CDR2 YFSETQ. CDR3 residues: CASSPGQGTEAFF. In DNA, the CDR3 is TGCGCCAGCAGCCCGGGACAGGGGACTGAAGCTTTCTTT.

This clonotype occurred once. The chain has TRBV7-2 and TRBJ2-1, with TRBD2 identical over 10 bases. The V gene's germline CDR1 is SGHTA and CDR2 FQGNSA. The CDR3 spans 15 residues. The ends lost 5 bases at V and 7 bases at J; junction bases unmatched: 8. The CDR3 protein is CASSPVAGGGNEQFF. CDR3 sequence (DNA): TGTGCCAGCAGCCCAGTAGCGGGGGGAGGGAATGAGCAGTTCTTC.

V usage is TRBV29-1 and J usage is TRBJ2-1, with D possibly TRBD2 on 6 matching bases. V lost 6 bases and J 6 bases, leaving 18 bases between the germline ends. The germline gives CDR1 SQVTM, CDR2 ANQGSEA. The CDR3 runs to 14 residues. CDR3 residues: CSVAGRGSSNEQFF. CDR3 in DNA: TGCAGCGTGGCGGGGCGAGGTTCTTCCAATGAGCAGTTCTTC.

The V gene is TRBV7-2, the J gene TRBJ2-7; TRBD1 might be the D (6 bases). The CDR3 has 14 residues. Germline CDR1 reads SGHTA; CDR2 reads FQGNSA. The germline V and J ends were trimmed by 0 bases and 2 bases, with 8 bases remaining between them. The CDR3 region is CASSLADSPYEQYV. CDR3 DNA: TGTGCCAGCAGCTTAGCGGACAGCCCCTACGAGCAGTACGTC.

This chain uses TRBV20-1 with TRBJ2-4; either TRBD1 or TRBD2 may fit D (5 bases each). Germline V gives CDR1 DFQATT, CDR2 SNEGSKA (reference sequence). The length of the CDR3 is 13 residues. V shed 6 bases and J shed 8 bases, with 17 bases lying between them. The CDR3 DNA reads as TGCAGTGCCATTCCGGGACGCCTGTACATTCAGTACTTC. The encoded protein is CSAIPGRLYIQYF.

The V gene is TRBV9, the J gene TRBJ2-1; D call uncertain. V was trimmed by 1 base and J by 6 bases, leaving 14 bases between them. This CDR3 region has 15 residues. CDR1 and CDR2 from the germline V gene are SGDLS and YYNGEE. For the CDR3, the DNA is TGTGCCAGCAGCGTATATGGGCCGTGGGGCAATGAGCAGTTCTTC. Its protein is CASSVYGPWGNEQFF. Based on the CDR3 plus reference TRBV9 and TRBJ2-1, the full variable domain is DSGVTQTPKHLITATGQRVTLRCSPRSGDLSVYWYQQSLDQGLQFLIQYYNGEERAKGNILERFSAQQFPDLHSELNLSSLELGDSALYFCASSVYGPWGNEQFFGPGTRLTVL.

The chain combines TRBV21-1 with TRBJ2-7; TRBD1, the table's D call, was not compared with the DNA. TRBV21-1 is labeled a pseudogene. This CDR3 comprises 13 residues. CDR3 DNA sequence: TGTGCCAGCAGTTACAGGGGGCGCTACGAGCAGTACGTC. It translates to CASSYRGRYEQYV.

In DNA form, the CDR3 reads TGTGCCAGCAGCTTTGCGACTTTGGAGCACTATGGCTACACCTTC. Residues: CASSFATLEHYGYTF. J is TRBJ1-2 and V is TRBV7-9; no firm D call. Trimming pared 3 bases from V and 3 bases from J, leaving 14 bases between. The CDR3 is made up of 15 amino acids. Germline V CDR1 and CDR2: SEHNR, FQNEAQ (reference sequence).

Only a few counts were recorded for this clonotype. The chain couples TRBV7-2 to TRBJ2-7, with D perhaps matching TRBD1 (6 bases). Germline-derived CDR1 and CDR2 are SGHTA and FQGNSA. The CDR3 sequence is 16 residues long. Trimming pared 4 bases from V and 1 base from J, leaving 17 bases between. The CDR3 loop reads CASSSLTGLVSYEQYF. CDR3 sequence (DNA): TGTGCCAGCAGCTCCTTAACAGGGTTGGTATCCTACGAGCAGTACTTC.

This sequence joins TRBV6-6 and TRBJ2-3; tentative D call: TRBD1 (6 bases). V was cut by 0 bases and J by 7 bases, with 11 bases left in between. CDR1 is MNHNY, CDR2 SVGAGI, per germline (reference sequence). The CDR3 sequence is 14 residues long. The CDR3 DNA reads TGTGCCAGCAGTTACTCTTGGGACACCAATACGCAGTATTTT. Translating it yields CASSYSWDTNTQYF.

A few counts support this clonotype. The CDR3 nucleotides read TGCGCCAGCAGCCAATATTGTAGGGAGCAGTACGTC. Residues: CASSQYCREQYV. The chain carries TRBV4-3 and TRBJ2-7; D is undetermined. The CDR3 covers 12 residues. Trimming cost V 2 bases and J 7 bases, with 9 bases left between them. Per the germline V gene, CDR1 is LGHNA and CDR2 is YSLEER.

This chain connects TRBV20-1 to TRBJ2-7, with 9 bases that match TRBD1. The germline CDR1 and CDR2 sequences are DFQATT and SNEGSKA (reference sequence). J lost 3 bases, V lost 6 bases, and 9 bases had no gene match. The CDR3 extends over 14 amino acids. CDR3 sequence (DNA): TGCAGTGCCGGGGACAGGGACCGAGGCTACGAGCAGTACTTC. Its translation: CSAGDRDRGYEQYF.

This clonotype was seen a handful of times. The chain joins TRBV7-9 to TRBJ1-1; TRBD1 aligns across 7 bases. This CDR3 has 14 residues. The V segment lost 3 bases and the J segment 2 bases; nucleotides outside the gene matches: 3. CDR1 SEHNR and CDR2 FQNEAQ come from the germline V gene (reference sequence). The CDR3 DNA reads as TGTGCCAGCAGCTTCACAGGGGCCAACACTGAAGCTTTCTTT. Residues: CASSFTGANTEAFF.

V usage is TRBV12-3 or TRBV12-4 and J usage is TRBJ2-3, with 7 bases lining up with TRBD1. The CDR3 runs 14 residues. After removal of 5 bases from V and 0 bases from J, the junction contained 2 bases not matched to a gene. CDR3 sequence (DNA): TGTGCCAGCAGTGCGACAGGGAGCACAGATACGCAGTATTTT. As protein: CASSATGSTDTQYF.

This clonotype was counted between two and nine times. The chain joins TRBV29-1 to TRBJ2-2; TRBD1 matches at 7 bases. Germline V CDR1 and CDR2: SQVTM, ANQGSEA. This CDR3 has 13 amino acids. V lost 2 bases, J lost 6 bases, and 3 bases stayed unmatched. CDR3 residues: CSVERDRPGELFF. CDR3 coding DNA: TGCAGCGTTGAACGGGACAGACCCGGGGAGCTGTTTTTT.

Only a few counts were recorded for this clonotype. The CDR3 sequence is CASSFTSDRLSYEQYF. DNA for the CDR3: TGTGCCAGCAGCTTTACGTCGGATCGGCTCTCCTACGAGCAGTACTTC. This chain connects TRBV7-6 to TRBJ2-7; D uncertain. There are 16 residues in the CDR3. Trimming removed 3 bases at V and 0 bases at J, with 15 bases between. Germline V gene sequence: CDR1 SGHVS, CDR2 FNYEAQ.

This clonotype was observed a few times. V gene TRBV11-2 combines with J gene TRBJ2-1; D remains ambiguous. The CDR3 is 13 residues long. Germline-derived CDR1 and CDR2 are SGHAT and FQNNGV. V lost 5 bases to trimming and J lost 4 bases, with 9 bases between them. The CDR3 DNA is TGTGCCAGCAGCAGGACCATATACAATGAGCAGTTCTTC. Translating it yields CASSRTIYNEQFF.

This clonotype was observed a few times. The chain has TRBV14 and TRBJ1-5; tentatively, D is TRBD1 (6 bases). The CDR3 length is 15 residues. Per germline, CDR1 SGHDN and CDR2 FVKESK. V shed 4 bases and J shed 2 bases, with 12 bases lying between them. The CDR3 spells CASSPQGVGNQPQHF. The DNA of the CDR3 is TGTGCCAGCAGCCCACAGGGAGTGGGCAATCAGCCCCAGCATTTT.

This chain uses TRBV6-2 or TRBV6-3 with TRBJ2-3; 11 bases are a match to TRBD2. This CDR3 is 19 amino acids long. Germline loops: CDR1 MNHEY, CDR2 SVGEGT. V lost 4 bases to trimming and J lost 6 bases; unmatched junction nucleotides: 18. This CDR3 reads CASSSIITTSGEAVDTQYF. CDR3 nucleotide sequence: TGTGCCAGCAGTTCTATAATAACGACTAGCGGGGAAGCAGTGGATACGCAGTATTTT.

This clonotype turned up a few times. V gene TRBV5-1 combines with J gene TRBJ2-7; TRBD2 might be the D (5 bases). The germline V gene encodes CDR1 SGHRS and CDR2 YFSETQ. This CDR3 comprises 16 residues. Trimming pared 2 bases from V and 3 bases from J, leaving 18 bases between. CDR3 DNA: TGCGCCAGCAGCTTCGAAGGGAACCTTCGGGACTACGAGCAGTACTTC. It yields the protein CASSFEGNLRDYEQYF.